The TCR beta chain under discussion was sequenced for a study of type 1 regulatory T cells. A single record per CDR3 protein comes from TCRdb applying MiXCR to the reads. The sample comprises approximately 100,000 distinct CDR3 sequences, about 28% of which are singletons, and 2.2% rests with the top ten. Germline V gene lookup returns CDR1 SGHVS and CDR2 FNYEAQ. This CDR3 region has 13 residues. Trimming pared 4 bases from V and 0 bases from J, leaving 7 bases between. Sequencing input: CD4+ T cells, either the whole sample or a sorted fraction (not recorded which). This rearrangement joins TRBV7-6 to TRBJ2-7, with D possibly TRBD1 on 5 matching bases. This clonotype originated in a human donor in good health. DNA for the CDR3: TGTGCCAGCAGCTCACAGGTCTCCTACGAGCAGTACTTC. As protein: CASSSQVSYEQYF.